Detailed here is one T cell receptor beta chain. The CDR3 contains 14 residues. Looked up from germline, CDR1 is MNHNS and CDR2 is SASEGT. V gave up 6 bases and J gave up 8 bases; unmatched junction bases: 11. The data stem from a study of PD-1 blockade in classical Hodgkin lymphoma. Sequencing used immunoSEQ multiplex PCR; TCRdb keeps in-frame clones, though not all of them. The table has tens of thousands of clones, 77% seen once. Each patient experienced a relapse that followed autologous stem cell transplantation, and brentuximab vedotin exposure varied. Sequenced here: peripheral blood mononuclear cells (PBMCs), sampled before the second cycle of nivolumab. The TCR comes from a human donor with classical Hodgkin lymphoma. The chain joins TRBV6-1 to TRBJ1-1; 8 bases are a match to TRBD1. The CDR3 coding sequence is TGTGCCAGCAGGGACCTCAGGGGGCGCGTGGAAGCTTTCTTT. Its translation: CASRDLRGRVEAFF.